These T cell receptor beta chains were read from a single sample in a study of blood T cell repertoires in COVID-19. Profiled with immunoSEQ multiplex PCR; TCRdb holds only in-frame clones, not every one. The table includes 55,000 to 80,000 clones, approximately 82% detected once. The source material was peripheral blood. The receptors shown here come from a man older than 75 with active COVID-19. The CDR3 runs from the conserved cysteine through the conserved F or W. Fields, in order: J gene, V gene, D gene, clone size, CDR3 protein, CDR3 DNA. D genes are given only for firm matches. Only part of the rows carry a size: once, few, many, or a class if the clone is expanded.

TRBJ2-7,TRBV5-1,TRBD2,once,CASSPSGYSYEQYF,TGCGCCAGCAGCCCTAGCGGATACTCCTACGAGCAGTACTTC
TRBJ2-1,TRBV11-3,NA,NA,CASSSSVTETDTYNEQFF,TGTGCCAGCAGCTCCTCTGTTACGGAGACTGATACCTACAATGAGCAGTTCTTC
TRBJ2-6,TRBV9,NA,few,CASSATISGANVLTF,TGTGCCAGCAGCGCTACTATCTCTGGGGCCAACGTCCTGACTTTC
TRBJ2-2,TRBV2,NA,NA,CASSEVSGFGGELFF,TGTGCCAGCAGTGAAGTTTCCGGGTTCGGCGGGGAGCTGTTTTTT
TRBJ2-1,TRBV7-2,TRBD1,NA,CASSRDRGGNEQFF,TGTGCCAGCAGCCGGGACAGGGGAGGCAATGAGCAGTTCTTC
TRBJ2-3,TRBV7-6,NA,NA,CASSDGRKGSSRPNLNTQYF,TGTGCCAGCAGCGACGGTAGGAAGGGATCTAGCCGCCCGAACTTAAATACGCAGTATTTT
TRBJ1-5,TRBV19,NA,NA,CASSGTGNQPQHF,TGTGCCAGTAGTGGCACAGGGAATCAGCCCCAGCATTTT
TRBJ2-1,TRBV5-1,TRBD2,NA,CASSRLGTSGRVNYNEQFF,TGCGCCAGCAGCCGGCTTGGGACTAGCGGGAGGGTGAACTACAATGAGCAGTTCTTC
TRBJ2-2,TRBV29-1,NA,NA,CSVEDRGTSTGELFF,TGCAGCGTTGAAGATCGGGGAACCAGCACCGGGGAGCTGTTTTTT
TRBJ1-1,TRBV7-9,TRBD1,once,CASSQKRDRGTEAFF,TGTGCCAGCAGCCAAAAAAGGGACAGGGGCACTGAAGCTTTCTTT
TRBJ2-3,TRBV6-5,TRBD2,NA,CASRRVAGSTDTQYF,TGTGCCAGCAGGCGAGTAGCGGGAAGCACAGATACGCAGTATTTT
TRBJ2-1,TRBV2,TRBD1,NA,CASKDREYNEQFF,TGTGCCAGCAAGGACAGGGAGTACAATGAGCAGTTCTTC